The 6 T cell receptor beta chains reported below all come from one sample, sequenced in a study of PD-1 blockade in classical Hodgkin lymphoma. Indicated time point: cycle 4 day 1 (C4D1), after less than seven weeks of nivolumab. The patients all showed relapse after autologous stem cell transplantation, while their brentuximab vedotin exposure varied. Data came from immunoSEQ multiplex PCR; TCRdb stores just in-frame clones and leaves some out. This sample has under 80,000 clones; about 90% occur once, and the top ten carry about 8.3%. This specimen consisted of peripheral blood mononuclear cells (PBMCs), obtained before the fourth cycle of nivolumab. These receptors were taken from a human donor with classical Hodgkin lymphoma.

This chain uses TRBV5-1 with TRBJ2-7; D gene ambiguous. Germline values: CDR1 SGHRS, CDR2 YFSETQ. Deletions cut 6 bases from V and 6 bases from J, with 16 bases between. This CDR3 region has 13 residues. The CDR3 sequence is CASNYPGSGEQYF. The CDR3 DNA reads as TGCGCCAGCAACTACCCTGGGTCCGGCGAGCAGTACTTC.

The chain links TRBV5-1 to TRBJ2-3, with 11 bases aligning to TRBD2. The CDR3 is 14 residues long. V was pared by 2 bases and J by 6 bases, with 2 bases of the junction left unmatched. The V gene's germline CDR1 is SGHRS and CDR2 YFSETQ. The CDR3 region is CASSLLAGVDTQYF. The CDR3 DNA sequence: TGCGCCAGCAGCTTACTAGCGGGGGTGGATACGCAGTATTTT.

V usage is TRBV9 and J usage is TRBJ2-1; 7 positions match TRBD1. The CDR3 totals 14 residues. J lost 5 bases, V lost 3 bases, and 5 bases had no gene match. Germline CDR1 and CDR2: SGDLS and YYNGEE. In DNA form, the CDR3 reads TGTGCCAGCAGCGCTGGACAGGACCACAATGAGCAGTTCTTC. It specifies CASSAGQDHNEQFF.

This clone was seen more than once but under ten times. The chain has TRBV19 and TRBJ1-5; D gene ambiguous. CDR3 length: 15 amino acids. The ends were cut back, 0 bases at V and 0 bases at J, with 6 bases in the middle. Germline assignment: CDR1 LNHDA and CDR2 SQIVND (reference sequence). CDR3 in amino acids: CASSIEGSSNQPQHF. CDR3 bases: TGTGCCAGTAGTATAGAAGGGTCTAGCAATCAGCCCCAGCATTTT.

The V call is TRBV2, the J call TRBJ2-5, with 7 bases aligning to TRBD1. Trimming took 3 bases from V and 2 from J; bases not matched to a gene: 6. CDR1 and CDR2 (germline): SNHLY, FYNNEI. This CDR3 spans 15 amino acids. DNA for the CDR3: TGTGCCAGCAGTGACCGAGGGACAGTACAAGAGACCCAGTACTTC. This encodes CASSDRGTVQETQYF.

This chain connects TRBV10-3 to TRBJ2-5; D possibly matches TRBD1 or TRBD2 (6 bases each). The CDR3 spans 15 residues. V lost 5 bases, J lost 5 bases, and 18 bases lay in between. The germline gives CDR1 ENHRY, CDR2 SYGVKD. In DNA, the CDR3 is TGTGCCATCAGTCCCGGGGGCAGCCAGAGCGAGACCCAGTACTTC. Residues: CAISPGGSQSETQYF.